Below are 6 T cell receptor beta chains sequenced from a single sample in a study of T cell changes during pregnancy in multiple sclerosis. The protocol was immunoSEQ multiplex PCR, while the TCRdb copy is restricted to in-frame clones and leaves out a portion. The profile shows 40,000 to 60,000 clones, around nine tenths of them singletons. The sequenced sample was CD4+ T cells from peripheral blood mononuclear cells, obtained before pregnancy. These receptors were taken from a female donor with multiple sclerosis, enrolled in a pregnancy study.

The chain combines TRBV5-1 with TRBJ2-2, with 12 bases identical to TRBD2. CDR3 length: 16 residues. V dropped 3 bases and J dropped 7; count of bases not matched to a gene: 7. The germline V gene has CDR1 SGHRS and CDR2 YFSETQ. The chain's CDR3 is CASSSRLAGEVGELFF. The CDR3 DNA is TGCGCCAGCAGCTCTAGACTAGCGGGAGAGGTCGGGGAGCTGTTTTTT. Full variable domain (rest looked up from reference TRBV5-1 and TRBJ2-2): KAGVTQTPRYLIKTRGQQVTLSCSPISGHRSVSWYQQTPGQGLQFLFEYFSETQRNKGNFPGRFSGRQFSNSRSEMNVSTLELGDSALYLCASSSRLAGEVGELFFGEGSRLTVL.

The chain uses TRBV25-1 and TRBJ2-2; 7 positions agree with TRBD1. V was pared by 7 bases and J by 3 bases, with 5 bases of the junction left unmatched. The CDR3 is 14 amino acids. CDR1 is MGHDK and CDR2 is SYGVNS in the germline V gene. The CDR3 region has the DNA TGTGCCAGCAAGAGGCAGGGGGACACCGGGGAGCTGTTTTTT. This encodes CASKRQGDTGELFF.

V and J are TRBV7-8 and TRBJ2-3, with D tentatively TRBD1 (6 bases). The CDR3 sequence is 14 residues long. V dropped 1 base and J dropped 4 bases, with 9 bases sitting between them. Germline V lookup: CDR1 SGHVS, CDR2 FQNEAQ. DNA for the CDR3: TGTGCCAGCAGCTTAGGCCAGGGGTCAGATACGCAGTATTTT. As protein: CASSLGQGSDTQYF.

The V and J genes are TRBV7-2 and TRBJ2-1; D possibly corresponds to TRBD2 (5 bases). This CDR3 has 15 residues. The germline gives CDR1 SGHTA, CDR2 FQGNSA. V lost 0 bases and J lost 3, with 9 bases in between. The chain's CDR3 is CASSLAPGNYNEQFF. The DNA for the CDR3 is TGTGCCAGCAGCTTAGCTCCGGGGAACTACAATGAGCAGTTCTTC.

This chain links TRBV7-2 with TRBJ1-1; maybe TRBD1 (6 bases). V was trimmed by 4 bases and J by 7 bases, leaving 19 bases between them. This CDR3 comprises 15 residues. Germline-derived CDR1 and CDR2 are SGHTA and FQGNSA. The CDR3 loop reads CASSSPYRQALEAFF. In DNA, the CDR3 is TGTGCCAGCAGCTCGCCATATCGACAGGCCCTTGAAGCTTTCTTT.

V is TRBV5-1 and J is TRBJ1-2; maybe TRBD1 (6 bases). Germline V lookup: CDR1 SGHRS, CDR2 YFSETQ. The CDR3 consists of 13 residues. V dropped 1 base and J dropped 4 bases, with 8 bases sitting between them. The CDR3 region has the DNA TGCGCCAGCAGCTTGTTACAGGGCTATGGCTACACCTTC. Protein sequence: CASSLLQGYGYTF.